One sample yielded the 10 T cell receptor beta chains listed below, sequenced in a study of cytomegalovirus exposure and HLA in healthy donors. With 60 Vbeta and 13 Jbeta primers, the PCR was carried out. Data came from immunoSEQ multiplex PCR; TCRdb stores just in-frame clones and leaves some out. This sample has almost 200,000 clones; roughly 80% occur once, and the top ten carry more than 0.35%. Sequenced sample: PBMCs. The receptors here all came from a male donor in good health and CMV-seropositive.

Here the CDR3 reads CASSFSYNEQFF. DNA for the CDR3: TGTGCCAGCAGCTTCAGCTACAATGAGCAGTTCTTC. J is TRBJ2-1 and V is TRBV5-6; D gene ambiguous. From germline, CDR1 is SGHDT and CDR2 YYEEEE. V lost 2 bases to trimming and J lost 3 bases, with 3 bases between them. CDR3 length: 12 amino acids.

The chain carries TRBV27 and TRBJ2-1, with TRBD2 matching over 16 bases. The germline gives CDR1 MNHEY, CDR2 SMNVEV (reference sequence). The J segment lost 9 bases and the V segment lost 2 bases, leaving 4 bases of the junction unmatched. The CDR3 extends over 16 amino acids. CDR3 nucleotides: TGTGCCAGCAGTTTAGGGACTAGCGGGGGGGCCGGTGAGCAGTTCTTC. It yields the protein CASSLGTSGGAGEQFF.

This clone was observed a few times. The chain uses TRBV5-4 and TRBJ1-5, with TRBD1 as a possible D gene (5 bases). This CDR3 is built from 15 residues. The ends were cut back, 0 bases at V and 3 bases at J, with 10 bases in the middle. Looked up from germline, CDR1 is SGHNT and CDR2 is YYREEE (reference sequence). The CDR3 DNA is TGTGCCAGCAGCTTGGGGGGAGGGGACAATCAGCCCCAGCATTTT. Translating it yields CASSLGGGDNQPQHF.

The chain couples TRBV7-2 to TRBJ2-4, with D unresolved. CDR3 size: 14 residues. Germline values: CDR1 SGHTA, CDR2 FQGNSA. Trimming removed 5 bases at V and 0 bases at J, with 8 bases between. The CDR3 region has the DNA TGTGCCAGCAGCCCAAGAGTAGCCAAAAACATTCAGTACTTC. Translating gives CASSPRVAKNIQYF. Combining the CDR3 with reference TRBV7-2 and TRBJ2-4 gives the whole variable domain GAGVSQSPSNKVTEKGKDVELRCDPISGHTALYWYRQSLGQGLEFLIYFQGNSAPDKSGLPSDRFSAERTGGSVSTLTIQRTQQEDSAVYLCASSPRVAKNIQYFGAGTRLSVL.

The chain is built from TRBV5-6 and TRBJ2-3; 9 nucleotides agree with TRBD1. The V gene's germline CDR1 is SGHDT and CDR2 YYEEEE. The V and J ends lost 0 bases and 4 bases, in that order; junction bases with no gene match: 6. This CDR3 is 16 amino acids long. CDR3 residues: CASSLGTRTGADTQYF. CDR3 nucleotides: TGTGCCAGCAGCTTGGGCACGAGGACAGGGGCAGATACGCAGTATTTT.

This clone was detected only a few times. The gene calls are TRBV5-6 and TRBJ1-2, with 7 bases fitting TRBD1. Per the germline V gene, CDR1 is SGHDT and CDR2 is YYEEEE. There are 14 residues in the CDR3. The V and J ends lost 2 bases and 4 bases, in that order; junction bases with no gene match: 5. For the CDR3, the DNA is TGTGCCAGCAGCTTACAGGGGAGCAGCTATGGCTACACCTTC. Its protein is CASSLQGSSYGYTF.

V usage is TRBV2 and J usage is TRBJ1-4; 8 bases agree with TRBD1. The trim removed 8 bases at V and 7 bases at J, leaving 9 bases unmatched. CDR3 length equals 14 residues. The V gene's germline CDR1 is SNHLY and CDR2 FYNNEI. The CDR3: CASRRGQGGEKLFF. DNA for the CDR3: TGTGCCAGCCGACGTGGACAGGGCGGTGAAAAACTGTTTTTT.

The genes are TRBV7-9 and TRBJ2-3, with 12 bases fitting TRBD1. This CDR3 is built from 15 residues. Germline-derived CDR1 and CDR2 are SEHNR and FQNEAQ (reference sequence). Trimming cost V 7 bases and J 2 bases; bases outside gene matches: 4. DNA for the CDR3: TGTGCCAGCATCGGGGGACAGGGGGCCACAGATACGCAGTATTTT. Protein sequence: CASIGGQGATDTQYF.

V and J are TRBV7-9 and TRBJ1-2; 8 positions agree with TRBD1. The length of the CDR3 is 15 residues. The germline V gene encodes CDR1 SEHNR and CDR2 FQNEAQ (reference sequence). The V gene end was trimmed by 5 bases and the J gene end by 7 bases; junction bases not matched to a gene: 12. In nucleotides, the CDR3 is TGTGCCAGCAGCCCTTGGGACAGGACGTCAAGTGGCTACACCTTC. Translating it yields CASSPWDRTSSGYTF.

The rearrangement uses TRBV6-5 and TRBJ1-2; D perhaps matches TRBD1 (5 bases). The germline CDR1 and CDR2 sequences are MNHEY and SVGAGI. Trimming cost V 7 bases and J 4 bases, with 16 bases left between them. This CDR3 is 14 amino acids long. CDR3 coding DNA: TGTGCCAGCAAAATGACAGACGGTCTCTATGGCTACACCTTC. Encoded protein: CASKMTDGLYGYTF.